Each of the 11 T cell receptor beta chains below was sequenced from the same sample in a study of blood T cells in healthy people across ages. PCR was performed a second time for roughly 7 to 11 cycles using a sample-barcoded 5' primer and a J-beta primer mix. One entry per CDR3 protein results from TCRdb running MiXCR on the 5' RACE reads. Here the sample spans about 1.1 million distinct CDR3 sequences, more than 30% being singletons. The sequenced sample consisted of blood. The receptors derive from a man aged 18 to 30 in good health.

This clonotype was found a few times. V usage is TRBV4-2 and J usage is TRBJ2-3; D might be TRBD2 (5 bases). CDR3 length: 14 amino acids. The V gene's germline CDR1 is LGHNA and CDR2 YNFKEQ. The V and J ends lost 3 bases and 4 bases respectively, with 11 bases between them. This chain's CDR3 is CASSHPGSADTQYF. CDR3 DNA: TGTGCCAGCAGCCACCCTGGGAGTGCAGATACGCAGTATTTT.

This CDR3 reads CASSQGTGRTYGVYEQYF. CDR3 sequence (DNA): TGCGCCAGCAGCCAAGGGACAGGGAGGACTTATGGGGTCTACGAGCAGTACTTC. This chain uses TRBV4-3 with TRBJ2-7, with TRBD1 matching 8 bases. The CDR3 spans 18 residues. Trimming took 1 base from V and 3 from J; bases not matched to a gene: 14. Germline V gene data show CDR1 as LGHNA and CDR2 as YSLEER.

This clonotype occurred a few times. The gene calls are TRBV4-3 and TRBJ1-1; tentatively, D is TRBD1 (6 bases). This CDR3 comprises 15 residues. Germline V lookup: CDR1 LGHNA, CDR2 YSLEER. The germline V and J ends were trimmed by 2 bases and 1 base, with 11 bases remaining between them. In nucleotides, the CDR3 is TGCGCCAGCAGCCAAACTACAGGGAGGAACACTGAAGCTTTCTTT. This encodes CASSQTTGRNTEAFF.

This clonotype has a handful of counts. This chain links TRBV20-1 with TRBJ2-7; unclear D gene. V dropped 0 bases and J dropped 3 bases, with 6 bases sitting between them. Germline V gene lookup returns CDR1 DFQATT and CDR2 SNEGSKA (reference sequence). The CDR3 covers 12 residues. In nucleotides, the CDR3 is TGCAGTGCTAGAGATAAGCTCTACGAGCAGTACTTC. As protein: CSARDKLYEQYF.

This chain uses TRBV9 with TRBJ1-3; the D is unclear. The V end lost 0 bases, the J end lost 0 bases, and 7 bases lay between the germline ends. From germline, CDR1 is SGDLS and CDR2 YYNGEE. CDR3 size: 15 residues. Written as DNA, the CDR3 is TGTGCCAGCAGCGTAGAACCGAGCTCTGGAAACACCATATATTTT. Encoded protein: CASSVEPSSGNTIYF.

This clonotype was seen ten or more times. The V and J genes are TRBV7-9 and TRBJ2-1; TRBD2 matches at 9 bases. The CDR3 loop spans 15 amino acids. V shed 3 bases, J shed 4 bases, and the junction held 4 bases outside the gene matches. CDR1 is SEHNR, CDR2 FQNEAQ, per germline (reference sequence). The DNA for the CDR3 is TGTGCCAGCAGCTTTACTAGCGGGCCGTACAATGAGCAGTTCTTC. Amino acid sequence: CASSFTSGPYNEQFF. The full variable domain, in which reference TRBV7-9 and TRBJ2-1 provide the parts outside the CDR3, is DTGVSQNPRHKITKRGQNVTFRCDPISEHNRLYWYRQTLGQGPEFLTYFQNEAQLEKSRLLSDRFSAERPKGSFSTLEIQRTEQGDSAMYLCASSFTSGPYNEQFFGPGTRLTVL.

This clonotype was observed a handful of times. One junction end does not reproduce the germline sequence, and a read error may be involved. The V and J genes are TRBV27 and TRBJ2-1; 8 nucleotides align to TRBD2. The CDR3 has 15 amino acids. The germline V gene has CDR1 MNHEY and CDR2 SMNVEV (reference sequence). The CDR3 nucleotides read TGTGCCAGCACTTTAGCGGGGCCAATTAACAATGAGCAGTTCTTC. It is translated as CASTLAGPINNEQFF.

This clonotype was seen a few times. The chain has TRBV29-1 and TRBJ1-3; D gene uncertain. There are 11 residues in the CDR3. Germline CDR1 and CDR2: SQVTM and ANQGSEA. The V end was cut by 8 bases, the J end by 3 bases, with 8 bases between. The CDR3 protein is CSSVIGNTIYF. CDR3 DNA sequence: TGCAGCTCCGTCATTGGAAACACCATATATTTT.

The chain recombines TRBV5-1 with TRBJ2-7; TRBD2 is a possible D gene (6 bases). This CDR3 comprises 13 residues. V was cut by 4 bases and J by 8 bases, with 16 bases left in between. CDR1 and CDR2 (germline): SGHRS, YFSETQ. CDR3 protein: CASSPEGVAKQYF. CDR3 nucleotide sequence: TGCGCCAGCAGCCCGGAGGGCGTAGCGAAGCAGTACTTC.

Remarks on this clonotype: Possible read error: a much larger clone is one base away. The chain employs TRBV20-1 and TRBJ2-1; TRBD1 aligns across 7 bases. The CDR3 has 15 amino acids. The J segment lost 0 bases and the V segment lost 1 base, leaving 3 bases of the junction unmatched. Per the germline V gene, CDR1 is DFQATT and CDR2 is SNEGSKA (reference sequence). In nucleotides, the CDR3 is TGCAGTGCTAGAGGCGCAGGGGGCTCCTACAATGAGCAGTTCTTC. Translation gives CSARGAGGSYNEQFF.

This clonotype was found a few times. V usage is TRBV5-6 and J usage is TRBJ2-5; maybe TRBD1 (6 bases). Per germline, CDR1 SGHDT and CDR2 YYEEEE. Trimming took 3 bases from V and 0 from J, leaving 21 bases between them. CDR3 length: 18 residues. The CDR3 DNA sequence: TGTGCCAGCAGCTACTACTTCCGGGACACAAAGTACCAAGAGACCCAGTACTTC. Protein sequence: CASSYYFRDTKYQETQYF.